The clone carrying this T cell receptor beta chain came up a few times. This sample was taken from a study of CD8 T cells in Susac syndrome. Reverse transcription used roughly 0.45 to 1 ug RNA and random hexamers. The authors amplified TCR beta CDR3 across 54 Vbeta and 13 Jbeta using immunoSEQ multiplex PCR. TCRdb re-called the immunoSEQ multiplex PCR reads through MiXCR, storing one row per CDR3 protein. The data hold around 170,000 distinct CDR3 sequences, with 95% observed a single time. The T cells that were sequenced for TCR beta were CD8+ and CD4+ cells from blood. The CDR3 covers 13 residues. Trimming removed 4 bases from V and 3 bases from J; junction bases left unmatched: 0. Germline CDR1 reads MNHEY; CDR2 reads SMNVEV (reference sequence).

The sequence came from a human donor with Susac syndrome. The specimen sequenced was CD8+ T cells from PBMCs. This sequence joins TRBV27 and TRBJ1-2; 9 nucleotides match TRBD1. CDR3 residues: CASSWDRDYGYTF. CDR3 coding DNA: TGTGCCAGCAGTTGGGACAGGGACTATGGCTACACCTTC.